This is a list of T cell receptor beta chains from one sample in a study of vaccination and CD4 T cells after COVID-19. No cognate antigen is known for these TCRs. From the PCR reads, TCRdb called clonotypes with MiXCR, one entry per CDR3 protein. This sample has 6,000 to 7,500 distinct CDR3 sequences, with around 19% found just once. Sequenced: CD4+ T cells from blood, cultured in vitro. The receptor set was obtained from a human donor who had recovered from COVID-19. CDR3s include the opening cysteine and the closing phenylalanine or tryptophan. A D gene is named only where the DNA matches it firmly. The size of a clone is reported for some rows only, either as once, few or many, or as a class for expanded clones.

V gene	clone size	D gene	J gene	CDR3 DNA	CDR3 protein
TRBV19	.	.	TRBJ1-2	TGTGCCAGTAGTATCTACAGGACAGAAGATTCAAGTAGTGGCTACACCTTC	CASSIYRTEDSSSGYTF
TRBV11-2	.	TRBD2	TRBJ2-1	TGTGCCAGCAGCGTCCTACTAGCGGGGGGAGACAATGAGCAGTTCTTC	CASSVLLAGGDNEQFF
TRBV7-9	.	TRBD1	TRBJ1-1	TGTGCCAGCAGCTTAGAGGGGACAGGGGGCTGGAACACTGAAGCTTTCTTT	CASSLEGTGGWNTEAFF
TRBV28	few	TRBD2	TRBJ2-1	TGTGCCAGCAGGATCCCGGGACTAGCGGGACGCAATGAGCAGTTCTTC	CASRIPGLAGRNEQFF
TRBV28	.	.	TRBJ1-5	TGTGCCAGCAGTTTGCTCAAAGAAGGGGCAATGATCGATCAGCCCCAGCATTTT	CASSLLKEGAMIDQPQHF
TRBV6-2/TRBV6-3	.	.	TRBJ1-6	TGTGCCGGCAACCGGATCGGGCAGTATAATTCACCCCTCCACTTT	CAGNRIGQYNSPLHF
TRBV9	.	.	TRBJ2-3	TGTGCCAGCAGCGTATTGGGGCGTCGCACAGATACGCAGTATTTT	CASSVLGRRTDTQYF
TRBV2	medium-sized	.	TRBJ1-2	TGTGCCAGCAGTGAAGTGCAGGGCTGGGGCTACACCTTC	CASSEVQGWGYTF
TRBV5-4	.	TRBD2	TRBJ2-2	TGTGCCAGCAGCTCTAGCTTGGGACTAGCGGGATCGGGAACCGGGGAGCTGTTTTTT	CASSSSLGLAGSGTGELFF
TRBV15	few	.	TRBJ2-7	TGTGCCACCAGCAGAGATCGGCAGGCCAAGCAGTACTTC	CATSRDRQAKQYF
TRBV24-1	medium-sized	.	TRBJ1-1	TGTGCCACCAGTGATAGGATTAGAAACACTGAAGCTTTCTTT	CATSDRIRNTEAFF
TRBV2	few	TRBD2	TRBJ2-1	TGTGCCAGCAACGGACTAGCGGTGTACAATGAGCAGTTCTTC	CASNGLAVYNEQFF
TRBV11-2	.	TRBD1	TRBJ1-1	TGTGCCAGCAGCCCCCTGACAGGGAAGAACACTGAAGCTTTCTTT	CASSPLTGKNTEAFF
TRBV20-1	.	.	TRBJ1-1	TGCAGTGTTAGGGGCCGAGGGGGGACTGAAGCTTTCTTT	CSVRGRGGTEAFF
TRBV7-2	medium-sized	.	TRBJ1-1	TGTGCCAGCAGCTTAGACGGTCGGGGCACTGAAGCTTTCTTT	CASSLDGRGTEAFF
TRBV20-1	few	.	TRBJ1-1	TGCAGTGCTAGAGGGAGGTGGGGGGTGTTCACTGAAGCTTTCTTT	CSARGRWGVFTEAFF
TRBV20-1	medium-sized	TRBD1	TRBJ1-6	TGCAGTGCAAGGACAGGGGAATTCTATAATTCACCCCTCCACTTT	CSARTGEFYNSPLHF
TRBV30	few	.	TRBJ1-5	TGTGCCTGGAGTGATGGCAAAAATAATCAGCCCCAGCATTTT	CAWSDGKNNQPQHF
TRBV7-2	few	.	TRBJ1-1	TGTGCCAGCAGCTTAGCGGGCGGGCAGGGAGCCACTGAAGCTTTCTTT	CASSLAGGQGATEAFF
TRBV18	.	.	TRBJ1-4	TGTGCCAGCTCACAATCACAAAGGGGGGAAAAACTGTTTTTT	CASSQSQRGEKLFF
TRBV19	medium-sized	.	TRBJ1-5	TGTGCCAGTGCTACAACCGGGGGGCAGCCCCAGCATTTT	CASATTGGQPQHF
TRBV19	few	TRBD1	TRBJ1-1	TGTGCCAGTAGTATAATGGGACAGGGGATTAGCACTGAAGCTTTCTTT	CASSIMGQGISTEAFF
TRBV6-1	large	.	TRBJ1-1	TGTGCCAGCAAAGAGGGGGGGATGAACACTGAAGCTTTCTTT	CASKEGGMNTEAFF
TRBV5-4	few	.	TRBJ2-7	TGTGCCAGCAGCTCCCGGGACTCCCCATACGAGCAGTACTTC	CASSSRDSPYEQYF
TRBV5-1	.	.	TRBJ2-7	TGCGCCAGCAGCTTGCCCTCCTACGAGCAGTACTTC	CASSLPSYEQYF
TRBV20-1	.	TRBD2	TRBJ2-5	TGCAGTGCCGGACGGGGGGGGCGCATGGAGACCCAGTACTTC	CSAGRGGRMETQYF
TRBV7-2	few	TRBD2	TRBJ2-7	TGTGCCAGCAGCCTGGGCGGGAGCTCCCGGGAGCAGTACTTC	CASSLGGSSREQYF
TRBV12-3/TRBV12-4	few	TRBD1	TRBJ2-5	TGTGCCAGCAAAAAACAGGGGGAAAGAGAGACCCAGTACTTC	CASKKQGERETQYF
TRBV30	.	.	TRBJ1-2	TGTGCCTCCCCCCGCGTGGGAGGGGACTATGGCTACACCTTC	CASPRVGGDYGYTF
TRBV5-1	.	.	TRBJ2-3	TGCGCCAGCAGCTTGGGAGGGTATACGGTGAGCACAGATACGCAGTATTTT	CASSLGGYTVSTDTQYF
TRBV5-1	medium-sized	.	TRBJ2-3	TGCGCCAGCAGCTTGGAATTTCCGGGAACAGATACGCAGTATTTT	CASSLEFPGTDTQYF
TRBV10-1	few	.	TRBJ2-1	TGCGCCAGCAGTACCGGGACGGCCTACAATGAGCAGTTCTTC	CASSTGTAYNEQFF
TRBV5-1	.	TRBD2	TRBJ2-3	TGCGCCAGCAGCTTGGCCATAGCGGGAGATAACACAGATACGCAGTATTTT	CASSLAIAGDNTDTQYF
TRBV12-3/TRBV12-4	few	TRBD1	TRBJ2-2	TGTGCCAGCAGAAACAGGGGCACCGGGGAGCTGTTTTTT	CASRNRGTGELFF
TRBV28	few	TRBD1	TRBJ2-7	TGTGCCAGCAGTTCCCCTGGAGGGACAGGGAACCGGGGGAACTTC	CASSSPGGTGNRGNF
TRBV12-5	.	.	TRBJ1-5	TGTGCTAGTGGTTCGACCAACAATCAGCCCCAGCATTTT	CASGSTNNQPQHF
TRBV20-1	.	.	TRBJ2-7	TGCAGTGCTAGACCGCGTATTCGATACGAGCAGTACTTC	CSARPRIRYEQYF
TRBV21-1	once	.	TRBJ2-7	TGTGCCAGCAGCAAAGCGGGGCCAGGGGAGTACTTC	CASSKAGPGEYF
TRBV11-3	large	.	TRBJ2-2	TGTGCCAGCAGCTTAGGGGGCCAGAACACCGGGGAGCTGTTTTTT	CASSLGGQNTGELFF
TRBV12-3/TRBV12-4	few	.	TRBJ2-2	TGTGCCAGCAGTTCCGGGACACAGAACACCGGGGAGCTGTTTTTT	CASSSGTQNTGELFF
TRBV19	.	TRBD1	TRBJ2-7	TGTGCCAGTAGTTCTAGGACAGGGTCCTACGAGCAGTACTTC	CASSSRTGSYEQYF
TRBV19	.	TRBD1	TRBJ2-5	TGTGCCACTAGAGATCCGGGACAGGGTATGGGGGAGACCCAGTACTTC	CATRDPGQGMGETQYF
TRBV6-4	.	.	TRBJ1-6	TGTGCCAGCAGTGGACCGGGGCTGATACCGAGCTCCTATAATTCACCCCTCCACTTT	CASSGPGLIPSSYNSPLHF
TRBV7-6	few	.	TRBJ2-5	TGTGCCAGCAGCTTAGAAAGCGGTGAGACCCAGTACTTC	CASSLESGETQYF
TRBV28	.	.	TRBJ2-7	TGTGCCAGCAGTTTATCCAGGAACGAGCAGTACTTC	CASSLSRNEQYF
TRBV21-1	few	.	TRBJ2-3	TGTGCCAGCAGCCCCCGGGCCTTCCCCTCCACAGATACGCAGTATTTT	CASSPRAFPSTDTQYF
TRBV19	.	.	TRBJ1-3	TGTGCCAGTATCGCGGGCGGGAGGCCCTCTGGAAACACCATATATTTT	CASIAGGRPSGNTIYF
TRBV27	.	TRBD2	TRBJ2-5	TGTGCCAGCAGTTGGAGGACTAGTGGAGAGACCCAGTACTTC	CASSWRTSGETQYF
TRBV24-1	large	.	TRBJ2-3	TGTGCCACCAGTGAAGGAGGCACAGATACGCAGTATTTT	CATSEGGTDTQYF
TRBV7-3	.	.	TRBJ1-2	TGTGCCAGCAGCTTAAGAGGGACGGGAGGAGGCTACACCTTC	CASSLRGTGGGYTF
TRBV15	few	.	TRBJ2-1	TGTGCCACCAGCACCGACAGGTTCTCCTACAATGAGCAGTTCTTC	CATSTDRFSYNEQFF
TRBV19	few	TRBD1	TRBJ2-7	TGTGCCAGTAGTACACAGGGGTCCTACGAGCAGTACTTC	CASSTQGSYEQYF
TRBV14	.	TRBD1	TRBJ2-1	TGTGCCAGCAGCCTCCACGGGACAGGGGGCTACAATGAGCAGTTCTTC	CASSLHGTGGYNEQFF
TRBV28	few	.	TRBJ1-6	TGTGCCAGCAACATCGGGTTGCCCGGGGGCGCACCCCTCCACTTT	CASNIGLPGGAPLHF
TRBV20-1	medium-sized	.	TRBJ2-3	TGCAGTGCTAGAGAGGCTTGGCCTAGCACAGATACGCAGTATTTT	CSAREAWPSTDTQYF
TRBV12-3/TRBV12-4	.	TRBD1	TRBJ1-2	TGTGCCAGTTCCTCCAGAGGGGGCGGGGGCTACACCTTC	CASSSRGGGGYTF
TRBV6-1	few	TRBD2	TRBJ2-1	TGTGCCAGCAGTGGCGGACTAGCGGGAGGCTACAATGAGCAGTTCTTC	CASSGGLAGGYNEQFF
TRBV7-2	large	.	TRBJ1-1	TGTGCCAGCAGACGACAGGCGAACACTGAAGCTTTCTTT	CASRRQANTEAFF